This TCR beta chain emerged from a study of blood T cell repertoires in COVID-19. Overall study context: Both acute and convalescent COVID-19 samples were obtained from the United States, Italy and Spain. Sources were T cells, B-cell-depleted T cells, or PBMCs; the material itself was cDNA or gDNA.

Measured with immunoSEQ multiplex PCR; TCRdb has only the in-frame clones, and not every one. This table has around 160,000 clones, approximately 78% appearing once. With V trimmed by 7 bases and J by 10 bases, 5 bases remained unmatched. This CDR3 spans 12 amino acids. Germline CDR1 and CDR2: MNHNY and SVGAGI (reference sequence). The chain employs TRBV6-6 and TRBJ2-2, with 8 nucleotides matching TRBD2. The sequencing input was peripheral blood. The TCR was taken from a human donor in a cohort sampled during active COVID-19. The DNA of the CDR3 is TGTGCCAGCACCTACGGGGGGGAGGAGCTGTTTTTT. This sequence encodes CASTYGGEELFF.